One and the same sample provided the 3 T cell receptor beta chains below, sequenced in a study of identical twins. In TCRdb, the 5' RACE reads were re-called with MiXCR into one record per CDR3 protein. This sample has around 240,000 distinct CDR3 sequences, with about 10% found just once. What was sequenced was memory T cells sorted from blood. The receptors originated from a man between 50 and 59 years old in good health.

This chain uses TRBV24-1 with TRBJ1-5; TRBD1 matches at 7 bases. CDR1 and CDR2 from the germline V gene are KGHDR and SFDVKD. The ends lost 9 bases at V and 3 bases at J; junction bases unmatched: 7. The CDR3 has 14 amino acids. The CDR3 nucleotides read TGTGCCACCTCGGGAGGGGGCAACAATCAGCCCCAGCATTTT. It encodes CATSGGGNNQPQHF.

The chain uses TRBV20-1 and TRBJ2-7; 13 positions agree with TRBD2. V lost 5 bases and J lost 3; bases outside the gene matches: 7. This CDR3 is built from 15 residues. Germline loops: CDR1 DFQATT, CDR2 SNEGSKA (reference sequence). The CDR3 bases are TGCAGTGCTGAGTCCGGGACTAGCGGGATCTACGAGCAGTACTTC. It specifies CSAESGTSGIYEQYF.

At least ten counts were recorded for this clonotype. The chain combines TRBV5-1 with TRBJ1-1; 7 nucleotides agree with TRBD1. This CDR3 contains 14 residues. Germline loops: CDR1 SGHRS, CDR2 YFSETQ. V trimming: 4 bases; J trimming: 4 bases; junction bases outside the gene matches: 7. DNA for the CDR3: TGCGCCAGCAGCCCAGGGACAGCAGCCACTGAAGCTTTCTTT. Protein: CASSPGTAATEAFF.